This T cell receptor (beta chain) was recovered during a study of CD8+CD57+ T cells in acquired aplastic anemia. Study-wide context: Mean yield of DNA from sorted CD4+ and CD8+ cells was about 3.2 ug.

From germline, CDR1 is SEHNR and CDR2 FQNEAQ (reference sequence). CDR3 length: 14 residues. Trimming stripped 4 bases from V and 8 bases from J, with 15 bases between. Study outcomes and limitations: A set of around 30 CD8+ CDR3 sequences was shared between patients and controls, and these sequences appeared highly expressed in patients.

Genomic DNA templated the TCR beta VDJ and CDR3 profiling. TCRdb called the reads again in MiXCR, with one record for every CDR3 protein. The table records around 230,000 distinct CDR3 sequences, approximately 57% of them present only once. This clonotype was recorded many times. Its antigen is still unknown. The gene calls are TRBV7-9 and TRBJ2-1; tentative D call: TRBD2 (5 bases). The clonotype comes from a human donor in good health. Material for sequencing was sorted CD4+, CD8+, or CD8+CD57+ T cells (not recorded which) from PBMCs. The CDR3 loop reads CASSSPWGSDEQFF. DNA of the CDR3: TGTGCCAGCAGCTCTCCCTGGGGTAGCGATGAGCAGTTCTTC.